The 17 T cell receptor beta chains presented below share a single source sample, sequenced in a study of cytomegalovirus exposure and HLA in healthy donors. PCR used 60 Vbeta primers and 13 Jbeta primers. Measured with immunoSEQ multiplex PCR; TCRdb has only the in-frame clones, and not every one. Of about 160,000 clones listed, 85% are singletons. Sequences were obtained from PBMCs. Every receptor here comes from a boy under 10 years old in good health and CMV-seronegative.

V and J are TRBV7-9 and TRBJ2-7, with 10 bases fitting TRBD1. Trimming removed 2 bases from V and 2 bases from J; junction bases left unmatched: 9. CDR3 size: 17 residues. The germline V gene encodes CDR1 SEHNR and CDR2 FQNEAQ (reference sequence). The CDR3: CASSLRPGQGMTYEQYF. CDR3 sequence (DNA): TGTGCCAGCAGCTTACGGCCGGGACAGGGGATGACCTACGAGCAGTACTTC.

As concerns this clone: Additional DNA sequences in this sample encode the identical CDR3. The rearrangement links TRBV6-1 to TRBJ2-5; D possibly corresponds to TRBD2 (5 bases). There are 16 residues in the CDR3. The V end lost 2 bases, the J end lost 5 bases, and 18 bases lay between the germline ends. The germline CDR1 and CDR2 sequences are MNHNS and SASEGT. Here the CDR3 DNA reads TGTGCCAGCAGTGAAATCTTAGGCCGGGGATTGGAGACCCAGTACTTC. This translates into CASSEILGRGLETQYF.

The chain is built from TRBV7-9 and TRBJ2-1, with a possible D match to TRBD2 (7 bases). Trimming removed 1 base from V and 3 bases from J, with 13 bases in between. The CDR3 runs 16 residues. Germline-derived CDR1 and CDR2 are SEHNR and FQNEAQ (reference sequence). CDR3: CASSLVDGGRYNEQFF. The CDR3 DNA reads TGTGCCAGCAGCTTAGTCGACGGGGGGCGCTACAATGAGCAGTTCTTC.

This clone was counted only a few times. CDR3: CASSLEHRGTDTQYF. CDR3 DNA sequence: TGCGCCAGCAGCTTGGAGCACAGGGGGACAGATACGCAGTATTTT. The rearrangement uses TRBV5-1 and TRBJ2-3; TRBD1 agrees at 8 bases. The V gene end was trimmed by 0 bases and the J gene end by 3 bases; junction bases not matched to a gene: 3. CDR3 length equals 15 residues. Germline values: CDR1 SGHRS, CDR2 YFSETQ.

On this clone: Other DNA sequences of this sample code for an identical CDR3. This chain joins TRBV5-5 and TRBJ2-7, with D possibly being TRBD1 (7 bases). The V gene's germline CDR1 is SGHKS and CDR2 YYEKEE (reference sequence). CDR3 length: 13 amino acids. The chain's CDR3 is CASSPRDSYEQYV. CDR3 DNA: TGTGCCAGCAGCCCGCGGGACAGCTACGAGCAATACGTC.

The rearrangement links TRBV6-6 to TRBJ1-3, with unresolved D. CDR1 is MNHNY, CDR2 SVGAGI, per germline (reference sequence). The CDR3 length is 13 residues. V was clipped by 6 bases and J by 4 bases, with 10 bases between them. CDR3 sequence (DNA): TGTGCCAGCAGGGCCGGAGGGGGAAACACCATATATTTT. It is translated as CASRAGGGNTIYF.

The chain uses TRBV11-2 and TRBJ1-6, with D tentatively TRBD1 (6 bases). Germline V gene lookup returns CDR1 SGHAT and CDR2 FQNNGV. Trimming pared 5 bases from V and 13 bases from J, leaving 15 bases between. This CDR3 is 13 amino acids long. CDR3 protein: CASSPRGQSPLHF. The CDR3 nucleotides read TGTGCCAGCAGCCCCCGGGGACAATCTCCCCTCCACTTT.

CDR3 nucleotide sequence: TGTGCCAGCACCTCTAGAGCGGGACGCACAGATACGCAGTATTTT. It codes for CASTSRAGRTDTQYF. The chain combines TRBV6-1 with TRBJ2-3; 7 bases line up with TRBD2. The CDR3 has 15 amino acids. With 7 bases clipped from V and 1 base from J, the junction kept 8 bases outside the gene matches. Per germline, CDR1 MNHNS and CDR2 SASEGT.

The V call is TRBV18, the J call TRBJ1-5; D not resolved. CDR1 KGHSH and CDR2 LQKENI come from the germline V gene. The ends were cut back, 6 bases at V and 3 bases at J, with 6 bases in the middle. This CDR3 is 12 amino acids long. DNA for the CDR3: TGTGCCAGCTCGGCTTTCAATCAGCCCCAGCATTTT. This encodes CASSAFNQPQHF.

The CDR3 is CASSATTSTDTQYF. The CDR3, as DNA: TGTGCCAGCAGCGCCACCACTAGCACAGATACGCAGTATTTT. The chain employs TRBV9 and TRBJ2-3; D is unresolved. CDR3 length: 14 residues. Germline V lookup: CDR1 SGDLS, CDR2 YYNGEE. Trimming stripped 3 bases from V and 0 bases from J, with 8 bases between.

The genes are TRBV5-1 and TRBJ2-7; 11 bases fit TRBD2. The V gene's germline CDR1 is SGHRS and CDR2 YFSETQ. The CDR3 extends over 16 amino acids. Germline trimming cut 0 bases from V and 6 bases from J; bases unmatched to any gene: 8. The CDR3 protein is CASSLEVAGGLVEQYF. The CDR3 DNA is TGCGCCAGCAGCTTGGAGGTAGCGGGAGGGCTGGTCGAGCAGTACTTC. Looking up the rest from reference TRBV5-1 and TRBJ2-7 gives the full variable domain: KAGVTQTPRYLIKTRGQQVTLSCSPISGHRSVSWYQQTPGQGLQFLFEYFSETQRNKGNFPGRFSGRQFSNSRSEMNVSTLELGDSALYLCASSLEVAGGLVEQYFGPGTRLTVT.

The chain is built from TRBV11-2 and TRBJ2-3; 12 nucleotides align to TRBD2. V gave up 5 bases and J gave up 4 bases; unmatched junction bases: 10. This CDR3 is built from 17 residues. The germline V gene encodes CDR1 SGHAT and CDR2 FQNNGV. CDR3 residues: CASSTRTSGIEADTQYF. The CDR3 DNA follows: TGTGCCAGCAGCACCCGGACTAGCGGGATCGAAGCAGATACGCAGTATTTT. Supplemented by reference TRBV11-2 and TRBJ2-3, the full variable domain reads EAGVAQSPRYKIIEKRQSVAFWCNPISGHATLYWYQQILGQGPKLLIQFQNNGVVDDSQLPKDRFSAERLKGVDSTLKIQPAKLEDSAVYLCASSTRTSGIEADTQYFGPGTRLTVL.

V gene TRBV2 combines with J gene TRBJ2-2; 10 nucleotides line up with TRBD2. The V and J ends lost 7 bases and 2 bases, in that order; junction bases with no gene match: 10. The CDR3 covers 17 residues. Germline loops: CDR1 SNHLY, CDR2 FYNNEI. The CDR3 loop reads CASTDRLAGGNTGELFF. The CDR3 DNA reads TGTGCCAGCACTGACCGATTAGCGGGAGGAAACACCGGGGAGCTGTTTTTT.

This chain connects TRBV15 to TRBJ1-5; D ambiguous. The length of the CDR3 is 14 residues. V lost 3 bases and J lost 3, with 9 bases in between. Germline V gives CDR1 LNHNV, CDR2 YYDKDF (reference sequence). The CDR3 DNA reads as TGTGCCACCAGCAGTGAGTTGAACAATCAGCCCCAGCATTTT. Translation gives CATSSELNNQPQHF. Filled out from reference TRBV15 and TRBJ1-5, the complete variable domain reads DAMVIQNPRYQVTQFGKPVTLSCSQTLNHNVMYWYQQKSSQAPKLLFHYYDKDFNNEADTPDNFQSRRPNTSFCFLDIRSPGLGDTAMYLCATSSELNNQPQHFGDGTRLSIL.

This rearrangement joins TRBV19 to TRBJ1-5, with D tentatively TRBD1 (6 bases). V was cut by 2 bases and J by 7 bases, with 21 bases left in between. Germline loops: CDR1 LNHDA, CDR2 SQIVND (reference sequence). The CDR3 runs to 17 residues. CDR3 nucleotides: TGTGCCAGTAGTATACGTTACAGGACAGAGGACGGACAGCCCCAGCATTTT. Protein product: CASSIRYRTEDGQPQHF.

Concerning this clone: The junction differs from germline at one of its ends, possibly a read error. The rearrangement links TRBV7-9 to TRBJ1-2, with a weak D call TRBD1 (5 bases). The CDR3 extends over 15 amino acids. Germline-derived CDR1 and CDR2 are SEHNR and FQNEAQ (reference sequence). The DNA for the CDR3 is TGTGCCAGCAGCTTAGAGCAGGGAATTAACTACGGCTACACCTTC. It yields the protein CASSLEQGINYGYTF.

CDR3 DNA sequence: TGCGCCAGCAGACCCACAGGGACTACAACTAATGAAAAACTGTTTTTT. Its protein product is CASRPTGTTTNEKLFF. V usage is TRBV5-1 and J usage is TRBJ1-4; maybe TRBD1 (6 bases). The CDR3 length is 16 residues. The germline CDR1 and CDR2 sequences are SGHRS and YFSETQ. V lost 5 bases, J lost 0 bases, and 14 bases lay in between.